This TCR beta chain came from a study of shared clonotypes between healthy human individuals. Trimming removed 4 bases from V and 4 bases from J, with 22 bases in between. This CDR3 contains 17 residues. Germline V gene sequence: CDR1 LGHNA, CDR2 YSLEER. Note on this clone: What it recognizes is unknown.

TCRdb's table, derived via immunoSEQ multiplex PCR, lists solely in-frame clones and lacks some. The data show 2,500,000 or so clones, 93% seen once. Study results and limitations: When naive CD4 clonotypes were compared across a few donors, about 4.8% were shared.

The sequence came from a man aged 18 to 29 in good health. Some clones in this sample may be carry-over from other donors' samples. The material sequenced was naive CD4+ T cells from PBMCs. The sample's subset: CD45RA+ positively selected. This chain uses TRBV4-3 with TRBJ1-2; TRBD1 might be the D (5 bases). The CDR3 DNA sequence: TGCGCCAGCAGCCCCCTAGGGACTGGTTCCGACCTCTATGGCTACACCTTC. Its protein product is CASSPLGTGSDLYGYTF.